The entry below gives a single TCR beta chain sequence along with its context. Authors' methods: Nucleated cell number was recorded as an estimate derived from reference gene primer amplification. Some clones are missing from TCRdb's copy, which holds only in-frame ones; the method was immunoSEQ multiplex PCR. The DNA gave D and trimming, while V, J and clone size come from that table. The table includes under 200,000 clones, 85% to 90% detected once. The CDR3 is 14 residues long. V lost 4 bases to trimming and J lost 7 bases; unmatched junction nucleotides: 3. The germline V gene encodes CDR1 LGHDT and CDR2 YNNKEL (reference sequence). The data were taken from a study of blood T cell repertoires in COVID-19. Study information: Samples came from the United States, Italy and Spain, spanning acute and convalescent COVID-19. From T cells, B-cell-depleted T cells, or PBMCs came the material, which was cDNA or gDNA.

This rearrangement joins TRBV3-1 (or the pseudogene TRBV3-2) to TRBJ1-4, with TRBD1 matching over 10 bases. This receptor was obtained from a woman in her 70s with acute or convalescent COVID-19. The material sequenced was peripheral blood. The CDR3: CASSPTGGFEKLFF. CDR3 nucleotides: TGTGCCAGCAGCCCGACAGGGGGCTTTGAAAAACTGTTTTTT.